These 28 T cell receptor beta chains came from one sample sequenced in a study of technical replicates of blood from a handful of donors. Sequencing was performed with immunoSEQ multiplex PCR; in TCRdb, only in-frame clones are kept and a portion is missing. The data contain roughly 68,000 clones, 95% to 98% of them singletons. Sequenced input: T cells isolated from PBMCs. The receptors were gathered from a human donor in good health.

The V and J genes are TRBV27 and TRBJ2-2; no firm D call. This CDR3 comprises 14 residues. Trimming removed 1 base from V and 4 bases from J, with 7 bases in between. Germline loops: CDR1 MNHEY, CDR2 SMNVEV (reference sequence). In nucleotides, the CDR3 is TGTGCCAGCAGTTTATTGTCCTTCACCGGGGAGCTGTTTTTT. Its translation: CASSLLSFTGELFF.

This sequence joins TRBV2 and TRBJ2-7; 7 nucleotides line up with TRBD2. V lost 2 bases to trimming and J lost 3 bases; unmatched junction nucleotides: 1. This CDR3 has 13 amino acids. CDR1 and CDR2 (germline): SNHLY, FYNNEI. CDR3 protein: CASSEPSGYEQYF. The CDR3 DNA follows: TGTGCCAGCAGTGAACCTAGCGGCTACGAGCAGTACTTC.

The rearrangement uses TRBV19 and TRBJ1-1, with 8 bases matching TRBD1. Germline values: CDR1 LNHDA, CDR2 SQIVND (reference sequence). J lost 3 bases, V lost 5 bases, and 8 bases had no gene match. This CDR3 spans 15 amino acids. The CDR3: CASSQQGGSDTEAFF. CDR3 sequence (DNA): TGTGCCAGTAGTCAACAGGGGGGGTCGGACACTGAAGCTTTCTTT.

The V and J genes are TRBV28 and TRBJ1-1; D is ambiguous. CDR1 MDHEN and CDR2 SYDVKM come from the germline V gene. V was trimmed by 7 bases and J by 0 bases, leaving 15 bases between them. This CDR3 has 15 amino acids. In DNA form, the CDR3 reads TGTGCCAGCACCTCCTCCTTGCGGCTGAACACTGAAGCTTTCTTT. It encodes CASTSSLRLNTEAFF.

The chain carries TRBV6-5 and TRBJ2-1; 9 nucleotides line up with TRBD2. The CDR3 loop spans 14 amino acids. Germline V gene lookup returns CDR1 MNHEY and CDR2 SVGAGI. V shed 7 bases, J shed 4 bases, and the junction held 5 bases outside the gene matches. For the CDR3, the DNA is TGTGCCAGCAATAGACTAGCGGTATACAATGAGCAGTTCTTC. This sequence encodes CASNRLAVYNEQFF.

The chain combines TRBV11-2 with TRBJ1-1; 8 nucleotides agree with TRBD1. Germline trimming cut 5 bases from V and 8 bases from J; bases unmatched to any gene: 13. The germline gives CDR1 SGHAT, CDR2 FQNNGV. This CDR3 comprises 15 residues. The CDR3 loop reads CASSLPRDRTSEAFF. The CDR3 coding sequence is TGTGCCAGCAGCCTTCCCCGGGACAGGACCTCCGAAGCTTTCTTT.

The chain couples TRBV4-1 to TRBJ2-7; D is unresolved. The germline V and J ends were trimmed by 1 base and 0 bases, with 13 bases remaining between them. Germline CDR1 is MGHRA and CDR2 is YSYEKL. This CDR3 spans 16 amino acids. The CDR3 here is CASSQGPIARSYEQYF. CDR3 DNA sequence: TGCGCCAGCAGCCAAGGACCAATAGCTCGCTCCTACGAGCAGTACTTC.

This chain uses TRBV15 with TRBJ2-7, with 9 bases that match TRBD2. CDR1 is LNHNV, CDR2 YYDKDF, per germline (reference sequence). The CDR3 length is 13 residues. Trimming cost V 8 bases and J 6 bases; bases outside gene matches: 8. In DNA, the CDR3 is TGTGCCACCGGCGGGAGGGCAACTCTCGAGCAGTACTTC. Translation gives CATGGRATLEQYF.

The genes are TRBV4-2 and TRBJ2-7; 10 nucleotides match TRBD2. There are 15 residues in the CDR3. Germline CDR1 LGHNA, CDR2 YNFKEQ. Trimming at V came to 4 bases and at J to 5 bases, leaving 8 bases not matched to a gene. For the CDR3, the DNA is TGTGCCAGCAGCCCGATTAGCGGGAGGATCGACGAGCAGTACTTC. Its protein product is CASSPISGRIDEQYF.

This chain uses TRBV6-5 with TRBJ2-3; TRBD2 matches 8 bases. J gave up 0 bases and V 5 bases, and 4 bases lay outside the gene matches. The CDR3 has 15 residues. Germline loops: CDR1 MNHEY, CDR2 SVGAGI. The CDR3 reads CASSSGGLSTDTQYF. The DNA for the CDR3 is TGTGCCAGCAGTAGCGGGGGCCTTAGCACAGATACGCAGTATTTT.

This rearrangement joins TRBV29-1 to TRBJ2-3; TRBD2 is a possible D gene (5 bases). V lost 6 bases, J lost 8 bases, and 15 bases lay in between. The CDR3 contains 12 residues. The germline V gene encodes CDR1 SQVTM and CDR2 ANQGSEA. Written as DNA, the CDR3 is TGCAGCGTCGCCGGACTTCTAGGTACGCAGTATTTT. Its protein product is CSVAGLLGTQYF.

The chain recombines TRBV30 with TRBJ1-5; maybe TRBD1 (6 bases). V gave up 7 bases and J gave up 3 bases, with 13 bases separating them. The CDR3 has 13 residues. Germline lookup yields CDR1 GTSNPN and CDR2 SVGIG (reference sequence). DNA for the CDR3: TGTGCCTCCTCAGGGGACCCCAATCAGCCCCAGCATTTT. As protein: CASSGDPNQPQHF.

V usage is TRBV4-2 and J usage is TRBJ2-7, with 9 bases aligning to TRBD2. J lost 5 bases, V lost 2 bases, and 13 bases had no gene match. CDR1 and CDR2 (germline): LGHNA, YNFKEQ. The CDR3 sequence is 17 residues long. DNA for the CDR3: TGTGCCAGCAGCCAATCAGCCTTGGGACTAGCCAATCACGAGCAGTACTTC. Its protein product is CASSQSALGLANHEQYF.

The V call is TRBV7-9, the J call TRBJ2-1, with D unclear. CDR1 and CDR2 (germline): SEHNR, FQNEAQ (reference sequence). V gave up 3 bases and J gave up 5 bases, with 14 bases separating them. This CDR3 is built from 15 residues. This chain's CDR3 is CASSLSYPLHNEQFF. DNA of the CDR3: TGTGCCAGCAGCTTGAGTTACCCCTTACACAATGAGCAGTTCTTC.

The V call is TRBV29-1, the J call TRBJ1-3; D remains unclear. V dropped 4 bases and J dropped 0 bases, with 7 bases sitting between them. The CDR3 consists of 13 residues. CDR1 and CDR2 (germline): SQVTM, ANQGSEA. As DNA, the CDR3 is TGCAGCGTTGCTGGCAGCTCTGGAAACACCATATATTTT. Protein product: CSVAGSSGNTIYF.

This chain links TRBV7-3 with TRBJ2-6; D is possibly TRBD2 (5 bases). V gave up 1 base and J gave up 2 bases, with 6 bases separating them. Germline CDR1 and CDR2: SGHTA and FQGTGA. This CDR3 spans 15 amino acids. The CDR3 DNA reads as TGTGCCAGCAGCTTAATAGCGACTGGGGCCAACGTCCTGACTTTC. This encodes CASSLIATGANVLTF. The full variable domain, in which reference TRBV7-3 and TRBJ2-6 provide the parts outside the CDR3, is GAGVSQTPSNKVTEKGKYVELRCDPISGHTALYWYRQSLGQGPEFLIYFQGTGAADDSGLPNDRFFAVRPEGSVSTLKIQRTERGDSAVYLCASSLIATGANVLTFGAGSRLTVL.

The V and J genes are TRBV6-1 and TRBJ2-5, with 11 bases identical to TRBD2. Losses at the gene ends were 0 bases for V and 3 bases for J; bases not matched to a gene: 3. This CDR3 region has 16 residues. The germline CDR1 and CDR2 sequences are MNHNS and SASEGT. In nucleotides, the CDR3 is TGTGCCAGCAGTGAAGCGACTAGCGGGAACAAAGAGACCCAGTACTTC. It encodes CASSEATSGNKETQYF.

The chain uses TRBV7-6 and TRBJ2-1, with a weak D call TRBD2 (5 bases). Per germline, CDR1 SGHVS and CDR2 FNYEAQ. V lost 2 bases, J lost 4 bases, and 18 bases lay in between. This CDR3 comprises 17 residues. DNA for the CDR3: TGTGCCAGCAGCTTACTTGTGCACGGAACTAGTTACAATGAGCAGTTCTTC. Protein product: CASSLLVHGTSYNEQFF.

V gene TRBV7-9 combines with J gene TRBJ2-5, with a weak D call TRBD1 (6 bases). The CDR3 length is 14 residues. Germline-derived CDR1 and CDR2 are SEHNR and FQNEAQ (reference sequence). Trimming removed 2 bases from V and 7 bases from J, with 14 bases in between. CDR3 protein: CASSLTRSRGTQYF. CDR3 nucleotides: TGTGCCAGCAGCTTAACCCGTTCCAGGGGGACCCAGTACTTC.

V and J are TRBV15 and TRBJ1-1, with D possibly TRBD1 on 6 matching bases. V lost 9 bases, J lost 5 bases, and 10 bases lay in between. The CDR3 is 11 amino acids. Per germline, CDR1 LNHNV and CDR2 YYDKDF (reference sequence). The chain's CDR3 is CATERGTEAFF. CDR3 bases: TGTGCCACTGAAAGGGGGACTGAAGCTTTCTTT.

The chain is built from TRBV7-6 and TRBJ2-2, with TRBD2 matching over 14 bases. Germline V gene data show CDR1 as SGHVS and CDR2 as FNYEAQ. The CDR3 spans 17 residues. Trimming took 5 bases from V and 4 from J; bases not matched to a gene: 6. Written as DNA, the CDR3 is TGTGCCAGCAGCCAGACTAGCGGGAGGGCCGTCACCGGGGAGCTGTTTTTT. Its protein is CASSQTSGRAVTGELFF.

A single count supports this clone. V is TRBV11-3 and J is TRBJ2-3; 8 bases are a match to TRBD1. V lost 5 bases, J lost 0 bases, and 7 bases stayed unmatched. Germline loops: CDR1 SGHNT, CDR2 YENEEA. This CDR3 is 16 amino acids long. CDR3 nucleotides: TGTGCCAGCAGCCAAGGACAGGGTAGTAGCACAGATACGCAGTATTTT. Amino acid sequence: CASSQGQGSSTDTQYF.

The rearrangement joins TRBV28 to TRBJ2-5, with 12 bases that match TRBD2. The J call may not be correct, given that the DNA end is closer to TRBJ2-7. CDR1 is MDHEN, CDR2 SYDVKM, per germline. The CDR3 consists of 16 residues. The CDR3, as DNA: TGTGCCAGCAGCCTCCCCCTAGCGGGAGGGCCCATCGAGCAGTACTTC. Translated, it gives CASSLPLAGGPIEQYF.

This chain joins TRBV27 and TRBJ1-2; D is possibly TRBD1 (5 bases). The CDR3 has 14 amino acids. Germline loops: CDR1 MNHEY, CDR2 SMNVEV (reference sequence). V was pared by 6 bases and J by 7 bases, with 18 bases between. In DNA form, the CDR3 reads TGTGCCAGCAGCTTAGGACCTTGGGACTTTGGCTACACCTTC. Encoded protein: CASSLGPWDFGYTF.

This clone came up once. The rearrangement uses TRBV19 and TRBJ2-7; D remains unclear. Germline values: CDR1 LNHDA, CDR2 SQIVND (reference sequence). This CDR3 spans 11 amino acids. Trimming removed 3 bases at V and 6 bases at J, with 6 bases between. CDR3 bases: TGTGCCAGTAGTATCGAGCGCGAGCAGTACTTC. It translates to CASSIEREQYF.

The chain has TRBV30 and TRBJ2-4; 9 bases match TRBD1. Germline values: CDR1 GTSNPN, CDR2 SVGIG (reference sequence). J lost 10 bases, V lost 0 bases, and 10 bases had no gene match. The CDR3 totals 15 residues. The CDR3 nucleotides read TGTGCCTGGAGTGTACGGAGGACAGGGGTTCATATTCAGTACTTC. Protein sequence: CAWSVRRTGVHIQYF. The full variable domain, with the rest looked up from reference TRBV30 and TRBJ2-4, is SQTIHQWPATLVQPVGSPLSLECTVEGTSNPNLYWYRQAAGRGLQLLFYSVGIGQISSEVPQNLSASRPQDRQFILSSKKLLLSDSGFYLCAWSVRRTGVHIQYFGAGTRLSVL.

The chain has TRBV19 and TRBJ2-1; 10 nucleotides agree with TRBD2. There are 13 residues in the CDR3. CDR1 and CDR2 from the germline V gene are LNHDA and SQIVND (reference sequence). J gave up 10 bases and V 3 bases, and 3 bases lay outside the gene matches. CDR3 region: CASSILAGEEQFF. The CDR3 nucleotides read TGTGCCAGTAGTATCCTAGCGGGAGAGGAGCAGTTCTTC.

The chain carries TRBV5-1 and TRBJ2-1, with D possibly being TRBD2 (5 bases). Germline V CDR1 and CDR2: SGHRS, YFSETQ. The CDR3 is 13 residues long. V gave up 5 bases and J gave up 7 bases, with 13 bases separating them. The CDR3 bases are TGCGCCAGCAGACTTGGAGAGGGAAATGAGCAGTTCTTC. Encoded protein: CASRLGEGNEQFF.